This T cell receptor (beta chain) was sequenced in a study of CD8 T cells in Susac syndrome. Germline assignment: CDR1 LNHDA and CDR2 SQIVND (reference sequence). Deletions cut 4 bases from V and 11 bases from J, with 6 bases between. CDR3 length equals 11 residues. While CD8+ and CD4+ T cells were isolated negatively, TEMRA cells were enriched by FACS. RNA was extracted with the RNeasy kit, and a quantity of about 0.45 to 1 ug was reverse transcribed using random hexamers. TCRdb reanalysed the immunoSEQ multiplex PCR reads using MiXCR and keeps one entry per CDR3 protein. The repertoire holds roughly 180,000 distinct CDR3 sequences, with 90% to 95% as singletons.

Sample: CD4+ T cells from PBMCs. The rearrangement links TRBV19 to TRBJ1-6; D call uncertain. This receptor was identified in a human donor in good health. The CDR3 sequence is CASSKEAPLHF. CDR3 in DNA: TGTGCCAGTAGTAAGGAGGCACCCCTCCACTTT. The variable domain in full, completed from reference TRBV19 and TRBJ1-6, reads DGGITQSPKYLFRKEGQNVTLSCEQNLNHDAMYWYRQDPGQGLRLIYYSQIVNDFQKGDIAEGYSVSREKKESFPLTVTSAQKNPTAFYLCASSKEAPLHFGNGTRLTVT.